These 8 T cell receptor beta chains originate from one sample sequenced in a study of T cells in Graves' hyperthyroidism and ophthalmopathy. Amplified TCR beta CDR3 regions came from RNA transcripts. During a first-round RT-PCR of the TCR CDR3, the HTBI primer set was used. TCRdb redid the calling of the multiplex PCR reads with MiXCR, one entry per CDR3 protein. Of some 270,000 distinct CDR3 sequences listed, about 14% were seen once; the top ten hold more than 7.5%. Sequenced: blood. Every receptor here comes from a woman aged 25-40 years with Graves' hyperthyroidism that later progressed to Graves' ophthalmopathy.

This clonotype was seen more than once but under ten times. The chain joins TRBV19 to TRBJ2-2; 9 bases are shared with TRBD1. Germline V lookup: CDR1 LNHDA, CDR2 SQIVND (reference sequence). The CDR3 covers 18 residues. V shed 1 base, J shed 6 bases, and the junction held 12 bases outside the gene matches. The CDR3 DNA reads TGTGCCAGTAGTATAGGGTTAAAGGACAGGGGTTCCGCCGGGGAGCTGTTTTTT. This gives the protein CASSIGLKDRGSAGELFF.

V is TRBV15 and J is TRBJ2-7; the D gene is possibly TRBD2 (6 bases). Germline V gene data show CDR1 as LNHNV and CDR2 as YYDKDF (reference sequence). The V end lost 1 base, the J end lost 4 bases, and 14 bases lay between the germline ends. The CDR3 sequence is 15 residues long. The CDR3 DNA reads as TGTGCCACCAGCAGAGTCCGGGAGATGTTTTACGAGCAGTACTTC. Residues: CATSRVREMFYEQYF.

The chain joins TRBV27 to TRBJ2-7, with no clear D. CDR3 length: 12 amino acids. V dropped 5 bases and J dropped 6 bases, with 11 bases sitting between them. Germline lookup yields CDR1 MNHEY and CDR2 SMNVEV (reference sequence). CDR3 sequence reads: CASSNLGSEQYF. The CDR3 bases are TGTGCCAGCAGTAACTTAGGCTCCGAGCAGTACTTC.

This clonotype was seen at least ten times. The chain joins TRBV28 to TRBJ2-5, with D possibly matching TRBD2 (5 bases). The germline CDR1 and CDR2 sequences are MDHEN and SYDVKM. V lost 5 bases and J 4 bases, leaving 11 bases between the germline ends. The CDR3 runs 13 residues. The CDR3 region has the DNA TGTGCCAGCAGTGGTAGAGGGCCAGAGACCCAGTACTTC. This sequence encodes CASSGRGPETQYF.

This clonotype was seen many times. V is TRBV27 and J is TRBJ1-1; no clear D. Trimming shortened V by 2 bases and J by 7 bases, and 11 bases separated the two germline ends. The germline CDR1 and CDR2 sequences are MNHEY and SMNVEV (reference sequence). The CDR3 has 13 amino acids. CDR3 bases: TGTGCCAGCAGTTTAGGAGGCGCGGGTGAAGCTTTCTTT. This sequence encodes CASSLGGAGEAFF.

This chain uses TRBV5-4 with TRBJ2-7; D is unclear. Germline-derived CDR1 and CDR2 are SGHNT and YYREEE (reference sequence). V was cut by 0 bases and J by 0 bases, with 7 bases left in between. The CDR3 covers 14 residues. This CDR3 reads CASSLGRTSYEQYF. The CDR3 nucleotides read TGTGCCAGCAGCTTGGGACGGACCTCCTACGAGCAGTACTTC.

This clonotype was found many times. This chain links TRBV10-3 with TRBJ2-1; the match to TRBD2 covers 11 bases. Trimming took 2 bases from V and 2 from J; bases not matched to a gene: 2. The CDR3 covers 16 residues. Germline lookup yields CDR1 ENHRY and CDR2 SYGVKD. The CDR3 is CAISERGLAAYNEQFF. The CDR3 bases are TGTGCCATCAGTGAGCGGGGACTAGCGGCCTACAATGAGCAGTTCTTC.

Ten or more counts support this clonotype. The genes are TRBV5-1 and TRBJ1-1; 8 nucleotides align to TRBD1. Trimming at V came to 4 bases and at J to 3 bases, leaving 5 bases not matched to a gene. The CDR3 sequence is 14 residues long. Germline assignment: CDR1 SGHRS and CDR2 YFSETQ. This CDR3 is CASSQGARDTEAFF. Written as DNA, the CDR3 is TGCGCCAGCAGCCAGGGGGCGCGGGACACTGAAGCTTTCTTT.